The clone carrying this T cell receptor beta chain was counted a few times. Its antigen remains unknown. Repertoires were generated with immunoSEQ multiplex PCR, while TCRdb's copy carries only in-frame clones and drops some. The sample lists approximately 78,000 clones, approximately 78% occurring once. CDR1 and CDR2 (germline): SNHLY, FYNNEI. The CDR3 is 12 amino acids. The germline V and J ends were trimmed by 10 bases and 8 bases, with 14 bases remaining between them. This entry is derived from a study of radiotherapy plus CTLA-4 blockade in lung cancer. Study-wide findings and caveats: Early shifts in blood T cell clones, with interferon-beta, reportedly predicted response best.

The rearrangement uses TRBV2 and TRBJ1-4; a weak D match, TRBD1 (5 bases). The starting material was peripheral blood, obtained from a patient treated with radiotherapy plus ipilimumab. The clonotype originates from a human donor with non-small cell lung cancer who had a complete response to radiotherapy plus ipilimumab. The CDR3 here is CANRGTGEKLFF. As DNA, the CDR3 is TGTGCCAACCGCGGAACAGGAGAAAAACTGTTTTTT.